These 8 T cell receptor beta chains share one sample of origin, sequenced in a study of persistence of HIV-infected CD4 T cells. Their antigens remain unidentified. The libraries were made with immunoSEQ version 4 in survey mode. Repertoires were generated with immunoSEQ multiplex PCR, while TCRdb's copy carries only in-frame clones and drops some. The profile shows roughly 35,000 clones, about 85% of them singletons. Stimulation used approximately 9.5 ug/mL lysate from CMV-infected fibroblasts. CD40L-negative CD69-negative CD45RO-high memory CD4+ T cells were sorted as populations depleted of antigen-responding cells. The sample here was CD4+ T cells sorted from PBMCs after roughly 20-hour stimulation, taken from a patient who received antiretroviral therapy. The receptors here all came from an adult man with HIV who was CMV-seropositive.

The gene calls are TRBV19 and TRBJ1-5, with unresolved D. The CDR3 spans 15 residues. Germline lookup yields CDR1 LNHDA and CDR2 SQIVND (reference sequence). Deletions cut 3 bases from V and 5 bases from J, with 14 bases between. The CDR3 DNA follows: TGTGCCAGTAGTATGGCCCGTCGTGGGGATCAGCCCCAGCATTTT. It yields the protein CASSMARRGDQPQHF.

The rearrangement links TRBV10-3 to TRBJ2-3, with a tentative D call TRBD2 (5 bases). The CDR3 totals 12 residues. CDR1 and CDR2 from the germline V gene are ENHRY and SYGVKD. V was shortened by 11 bases and J by 3 bases, with 12 bases between the two germline ends. CDR3 protein: CAGSTGTDTQYF. CDR3 in DNA: TGTGCCGGATCAACGGGGACAGATACGCAGTATTTT.

The rearrangement uses TRBV7-2 and TRBJ1-2, with a tentative D call TRBD1 (6 bases). The CDR3 runs 15 residues. Germline V lookup: CDR1 SGHTA, CDR2 FQGNSA. V lost 2 bases to trimming and J lost 5 bases, with 15 bases between them. The CDR3 protein is CASSLQGGGGYGYTF. For the CDR3, the DNA is TGTGCCAGCAGCTTACAAGGAGGGGGAGGATATGGCTACACCTTC.

The table lists this clone with a count of one. The rearrangement joins TRBV27 to TRBJ1-1; the D is unclear. Germline-derived CDR1 and CDR2 are MNHEY and SMNVEV (reference sequence). The CDR3 runs 12 residues. V was pared by 5 bases and J by 10 bases, with 14 bases between. The CDR3 DNA is TGTGCCAGCAGTCCGGAGGGTACGGCAGCTTTCTTT. This translates into CASSPEGTAAFF.

The chain combines TRBV19 with TRBJ2-2; no reliable D call. This CDR3 is built from 14 residues. From germline, CDR1 is LNHDA and CDR2 SQIVND (reference sequence). Trimming stripped 5 bases from V and 0 bases from J, with 7 bases between. The CDR3 sequence is CASSPRTNTGELFF. CDR3 bases: TGTGCCAGTAGTCCGAGGACGAACACCGGGGAGCTGTTTTTT.

The chain couples TRBV7-8 to TRBJ1-4, with 7 nucleotides matching TRBD1. Trimming at V came to 1 base and at J to 5 bases, leaving 7 bases not matched to a gene. CDR1 is SGHVS, CDR2 FQNEAQ, per germline. This CDR3 is 16 amino acids long. CDR3 sequence reads: CASSLEAETGNEKLFF. The CDR3 nucleotides are TGTGCCAGCAGCTTAGAAGCGGAGACAGGGAATGAAAAACTGTTTTTT.

This clone was observed a handful of times. This chain connects TRBV18 to TRBJ1-6, with unresolved D. This CDR3 contains 14 residues. Deletions cut 4 bases from V and 0 bases from J, with 4 bases between. CDR1 KGHSH and CDR2 LQKENI come from the germline V gene. The CDR3 nucleotides are TGTGCCAGCTCACTGAGCTCCTATAATTCACCCCTCCACTTT. It is translated as CASSLSSYNSPLHF.

The chain is built from TRBV6-1 and TRBJ1-1, with D unclear. Germline CDR1 reads MNHNS; CDR2 reads SASEGT. This CDR3 contains 13 residues. V lost 7 bases and J lost 1, with 10 bases in between. The chain's CDR3 is CASIPHQNTEAFF. The CDR3, as DNA: TGTGCCAGCATCCCCCACCAGAACACTGAAGCTTTCTTT.